The source of this T cell receptor beta chain is a study (dated by TCRdb to the mid-2010s). A note on the overall study: The study set out to test whether tumor-infiltrating Tregs in breast cancer get recruited from blood Tregs or are instead converted in situ from other CD4+ T cell subsets. The research as a whole found: The TCR alpha and beta sequences of tumor-infiltrating Tregs showed the greatest overlap with tumor naive CD4+ T cells, followed by blood naive CD4+ T cells. In terms of TCR gene usage, tumor memory CD4+ T cells clustered together with blood and lymph node memory CD4+ cells, as well as with lymph node naive CD4+ cells. The larger-cohort validation was restricted to a single TCR beta V-J rearrangement rather than whole repertoires.

V loses 5 bases at its end and J loses 2 bases; junction bases beyond the gene matches: 11. Its CDR3 holds 15 amino acids, cysteine through phenylalanine. Solely the CDR3 DNA is kept, with 45 bases framed from the first base. From a lookup of the germline V gene (reference sequence), CDR1 and CDR2 are DFQATT and SNEGSKA. This clonotype showed up many times. It has no known antigen specificity. No qualities accompany the bases; no much larger clone lies one base away. To purify naive CD4+ T cells, the Miltenyi Naive CD4+ T Cell Isolation kit was used, and CD25 microbeads served to deplete Tregs. Tregs, naive and memory CD4+ T cells from tumor, blood and ipsilateral draining lymph nodes of a handful of breast cancer patients underwent full-length TCR alpha and beta sequencing. Tumor tissue and lymph nodes obtained from ipsilateral axillary dissection were perfused with PBS, minced and then digested with collagenase I and hyaluronidase. Mononuclear cells from lymph nodes or 50 ml of peripheral blood were isolated by Ficoll density gradient centrifugation. FACS confirmed that the sorted cell populations were more than 90% pure.

Full-length TCR variable regions were amplified by 5' RACE PCR with constant-region reverse primers, and semi-nested PCR with Nested Universal Primer A was subsequently performed. The ReliaPrep RNA Cell Miniprep System was used to extract total RNA, which was then reverse transcribed into 5'RACE-ready cDNA with the SMARTer RACE 5'/3' Kit. Multiplex adaptors were used to barcode the full-length TCR alpha and beta libraries, which were then sequenced on an Illumina MiSeq. In the original analysis: Sequencing data were pooled across the five patients for each of nine subset-tissue groups and compared by unsupervised clustering of TCR gene usage. The Morisita-Horn index, with shared sequences weighted by their contribution to each repertoire, was used to calculate repertoire similarity. TCRdb ran its own pipeline on the public reads, namely fastp trimming at Q25 and MiXCR clone calling, and kept in-frame beta chains. Each entry merges the rows of one CDR3 protein and shows their most common DNA and genes. TCRdb's processing, not the authors', yielded these V and J calls. A total of around 43,000 distinct CDR3 sequences appear in this sample, approximately 17% of them only once. Approximately 2.9% of the sample comes from the top ten.

The sequence derives from a female donor with breast cancer. Recombination linked TRBV20-1 to TRBJ2-5, with 7 bases matching TRBD2. The specimen was naive CD4+ T cells sorted from a lymph node. The sample's cell subset or site label is to be understood as: naive CD4+ T cells, CD4+CD45RA+CD25-. The bases read TGCAGTGCTGAACAGGCTAGCGGCTCTCAAGAGACCCAGTACTTC. Its translation is CSAEQASGSQETQYF.